The clone carrying this T cell receptor (beta chain) was seen only a few times. These data originate in a study of identical twins. Each cDNA held unique molecular identifiers, and template switching gave it a universal primer site. Each CDR3 protein gets one entry after TCRdb re-called the 5' RACE reads with MiXCR. The sample includes 570,000 or so distinct CDR3 sequences, 9.6% of them seen just once. Trimming took off 0 bases at V and 6 bases at J, with 12 bases between the two ends. Germline V CDR1 and CDR2: SGHKS, YYEKEE (reference sequence). The CDR3 covers 14 residues. Everyone who donated was a healthy Caucasian. A further study also used this sample, focusing on yellow fever vaccine responses in identical twins.

Sequencing was carried out using PBMCs. The clonotype originates from a woman younger than 35 in good health. This chain joins TRBV5-5 and TRBJ1-2, with D unresolved. The chain's CDR3 is CASSLAQARDGYTF. DNA of the CDR3: TGTGCCAGCAGCTTGGCGCAGGCCAGAGATGGCTACACCTTC.